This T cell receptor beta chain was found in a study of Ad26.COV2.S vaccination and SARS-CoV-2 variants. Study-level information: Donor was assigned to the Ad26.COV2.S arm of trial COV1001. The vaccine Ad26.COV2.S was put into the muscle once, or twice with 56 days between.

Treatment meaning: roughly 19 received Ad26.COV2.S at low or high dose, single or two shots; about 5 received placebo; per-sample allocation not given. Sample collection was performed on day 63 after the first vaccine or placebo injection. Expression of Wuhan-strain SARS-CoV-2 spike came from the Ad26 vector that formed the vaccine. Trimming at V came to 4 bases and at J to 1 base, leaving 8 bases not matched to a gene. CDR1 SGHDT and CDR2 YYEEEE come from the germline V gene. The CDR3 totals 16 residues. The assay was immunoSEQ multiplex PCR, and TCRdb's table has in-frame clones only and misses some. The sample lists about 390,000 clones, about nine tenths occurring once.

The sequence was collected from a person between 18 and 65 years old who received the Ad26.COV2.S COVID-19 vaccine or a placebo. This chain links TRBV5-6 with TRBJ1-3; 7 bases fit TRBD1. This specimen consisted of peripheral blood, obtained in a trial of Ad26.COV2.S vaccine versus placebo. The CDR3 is CASSGHRGISGNTIYF. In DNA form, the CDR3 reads TGTGCCAGCAGCGGACACAGGGGAATTTCTGGAAACACCATATATTTT. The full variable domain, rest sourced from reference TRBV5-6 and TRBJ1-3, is DAGVTQSPTHLIKTRGQQVTLRCSPKSGHDTVSWYQQALGQGPQFIFQYYEEEERQRGNFPDRFSGHQFPNYSSELNVNALLLGDSALYLCASSGHRGISGNTIYFGEGSWLTVV.